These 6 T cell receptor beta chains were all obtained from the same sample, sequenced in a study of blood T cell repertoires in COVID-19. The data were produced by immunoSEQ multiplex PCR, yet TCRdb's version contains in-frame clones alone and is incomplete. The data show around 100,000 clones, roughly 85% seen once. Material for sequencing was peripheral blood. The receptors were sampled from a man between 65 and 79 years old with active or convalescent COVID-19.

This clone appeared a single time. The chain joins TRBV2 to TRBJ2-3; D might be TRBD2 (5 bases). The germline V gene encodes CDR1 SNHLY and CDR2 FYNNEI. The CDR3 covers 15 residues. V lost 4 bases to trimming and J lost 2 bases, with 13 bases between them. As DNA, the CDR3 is TGTGCCAGCAGTGGGAGGCTCCGTCCCACAGATACGCAGTATTTT. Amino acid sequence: CASSGRLRPTDTQYF. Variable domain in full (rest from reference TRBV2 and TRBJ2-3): EPEVTQTPSHQVTQMGQEVILRCVPISNHLYFYWYRQILGQKVEFLVSFYNNEISEKSEIFDDQFSVERPDGSNFTLKIRSTKLEDSAMYFCASSGRLRPTDTQYFGPGTRLTVL.

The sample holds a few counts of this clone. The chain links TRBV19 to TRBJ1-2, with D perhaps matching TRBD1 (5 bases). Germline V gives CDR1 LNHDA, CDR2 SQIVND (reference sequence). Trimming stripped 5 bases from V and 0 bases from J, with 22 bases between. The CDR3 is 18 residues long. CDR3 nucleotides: TGTGCCAGTAGTTTAGGCCTCGGGACTAGCGGGTCTAACTATGGCTACACCTTC. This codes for CASSLGLGTSGSNYGYTF.

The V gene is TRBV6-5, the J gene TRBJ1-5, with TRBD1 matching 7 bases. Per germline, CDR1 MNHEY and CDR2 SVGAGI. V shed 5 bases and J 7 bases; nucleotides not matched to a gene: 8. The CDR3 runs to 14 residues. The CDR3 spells CASSQRQGGQPQHF. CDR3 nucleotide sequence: TGTGCCAGCAGTCAACGACAGGGCGGACAGCCCCAGCATTTT.

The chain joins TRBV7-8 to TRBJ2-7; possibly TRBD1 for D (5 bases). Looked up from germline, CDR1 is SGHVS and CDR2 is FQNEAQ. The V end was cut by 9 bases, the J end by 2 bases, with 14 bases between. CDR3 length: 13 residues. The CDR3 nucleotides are TGTGCCAGTTCTACCAGGGTGGCCTACGAGCAGTACTTC. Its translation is CASSTRVAYEQYF.

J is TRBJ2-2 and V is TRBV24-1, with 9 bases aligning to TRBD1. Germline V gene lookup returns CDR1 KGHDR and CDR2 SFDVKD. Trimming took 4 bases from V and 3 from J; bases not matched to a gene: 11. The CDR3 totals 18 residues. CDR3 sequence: CATSDPRTGAVDTGELFF. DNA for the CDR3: TGTGCCACCAGTGACCCCCGGACAGGGGCCGTCGACACCGGGGAGCTGTTTTTT.

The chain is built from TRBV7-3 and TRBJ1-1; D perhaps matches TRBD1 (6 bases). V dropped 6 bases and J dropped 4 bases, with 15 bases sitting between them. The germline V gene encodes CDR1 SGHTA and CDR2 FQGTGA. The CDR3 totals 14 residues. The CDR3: CASSPRGSGTEAFF. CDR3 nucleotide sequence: TGTGCCAGCAGTCCCAGGGGTTCGGGCACTGAAGCTTTCTTT.